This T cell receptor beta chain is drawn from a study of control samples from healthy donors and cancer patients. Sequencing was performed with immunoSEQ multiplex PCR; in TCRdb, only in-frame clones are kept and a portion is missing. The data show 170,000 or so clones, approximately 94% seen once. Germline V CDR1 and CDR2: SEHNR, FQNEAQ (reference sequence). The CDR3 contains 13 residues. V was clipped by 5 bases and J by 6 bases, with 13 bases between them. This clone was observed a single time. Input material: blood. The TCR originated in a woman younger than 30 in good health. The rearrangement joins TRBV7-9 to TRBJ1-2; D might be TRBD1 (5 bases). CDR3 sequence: CASSPGTGNGYTF. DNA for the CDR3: TGTGCCAGCAGCCCTGGGACGGGAAATGGCTACACCTTC. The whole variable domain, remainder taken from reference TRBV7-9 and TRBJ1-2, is DTGVSQNPRHKITKRGQNVTFRCDPISEHNRLYWYRQTLGQGPEFLTYFQNEAQLEKSRLLSDRFSAERPKGSFSTLEIQRTEQGDSAMYLCASSPGTGNGYTFGSGTRLTVV.